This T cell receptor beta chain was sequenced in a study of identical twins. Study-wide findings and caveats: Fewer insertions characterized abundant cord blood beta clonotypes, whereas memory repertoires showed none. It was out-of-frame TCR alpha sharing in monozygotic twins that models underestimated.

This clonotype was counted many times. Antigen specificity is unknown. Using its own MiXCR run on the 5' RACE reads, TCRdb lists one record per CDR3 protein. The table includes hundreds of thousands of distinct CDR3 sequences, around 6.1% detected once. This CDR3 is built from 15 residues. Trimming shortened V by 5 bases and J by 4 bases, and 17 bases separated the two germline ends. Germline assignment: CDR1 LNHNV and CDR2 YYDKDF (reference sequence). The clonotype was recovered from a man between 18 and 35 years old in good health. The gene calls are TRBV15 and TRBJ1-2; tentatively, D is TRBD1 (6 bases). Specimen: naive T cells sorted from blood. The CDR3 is CATSGGGGQPYGYTF. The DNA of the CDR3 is TGTGCCACCAGCGGAGGGGGAGGACAGCCCTATGGCTACACCTTC.